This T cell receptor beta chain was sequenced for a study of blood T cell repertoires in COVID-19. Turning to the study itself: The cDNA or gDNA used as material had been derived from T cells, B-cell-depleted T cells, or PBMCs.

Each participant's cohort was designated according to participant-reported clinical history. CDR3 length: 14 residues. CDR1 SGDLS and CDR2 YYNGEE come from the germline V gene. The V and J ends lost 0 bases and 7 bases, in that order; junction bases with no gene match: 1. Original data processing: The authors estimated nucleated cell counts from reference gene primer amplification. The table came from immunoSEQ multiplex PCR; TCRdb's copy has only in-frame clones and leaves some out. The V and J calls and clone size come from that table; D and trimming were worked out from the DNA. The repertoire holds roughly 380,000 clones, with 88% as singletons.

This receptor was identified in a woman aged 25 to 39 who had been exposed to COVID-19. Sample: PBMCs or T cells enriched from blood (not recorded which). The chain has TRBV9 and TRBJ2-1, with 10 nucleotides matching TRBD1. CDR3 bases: TGTGCCAGCAGCGTAGGACAGGGGGCTAATGAGCAGTTCTTC. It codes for CASSVGQGANEQFF.